This is a list of T cell receptor beta chains from one sample in a study of CD8 T cells in Susac syndrome. TCRdb re-analysed the immunoSEQ multiplex PCR reads in MiXCR, keeping a single row per CDR3 protein. The sample comprises fewer than 200,000 distinct CDR3 sequences, 85% to 95% of which are singletons, and 0.1% to 0.12% rests with the top ten. The sample was CD4+ T cells from PBMCs. Receptors were obtained from a human donor in good health. Each CDR3 is given with its conserved first and last residue. Fields, in order: J gene, CDR3 length, V gene, CDR3 protein.

j_call: TRBJ2-5; cdr3_length: 14; v_call: TRBV5-1; cdr3_aa: CASSNGQNQETQYF
j_call: TRBJ1-5; cdr3_length: 16; v_call: TRBV6-6; cdr3_aa: CASNLPTADNNQPQHF
j_call: TRBJ2-5; cdr3_length: 16; v_call: TRBV5-1; cdr3_aa: CASSPGTSGKPETQYF
j_call: TRBJ1-1; cdr3_length: 14; v_call: TRBV3-1; cdr3_aa: CASSQEDGNTEAFF
j_call: TRBJ2-2; cdr3_length: 15; v_call: TRBV6-1; cdr3_aa: CASTTILAGPGELFF
j_call: TRBJ2-5; cdr3_length: 16; v_call: TRBV5-1; cdr3_aa: CASSLGGTGKQETQYF
j_call: TRBJ1-3; cdr3_length: 16; v_call: TRBV6-6; cdr3_aa: CASSYSTASSGNTIYF
j_call: TRBJ1-3; cdr3_length: 17; v_call: TRBV4-2; cdr3_aa: CASSQEGTRDSGNTIYF
j_call: TRBJ2-1; cdr3_length: 10; v_call: TRBV30; cdr3_aa: CAWSFNEQFF
j_call: TRBJ1-1; cdr3_length: 11; v_call: TRBV30; cdr3_aa: CAWSFTSAGDF
j_call: TRBJ1-1; cdr3_length: 14; v_call: TRBV20-1; cdr3_aa: CSARGFGTTRGNFF
j_call: TRBJ2-6; cdr3_length: 13; v_call: TRBV28; cdr3_aa: CASSEPGANVLTF
j_call: TRBJ1-5; cdr3_length: 13; v_call: TRBV27; cdr3_aa: CASRQTAYQPQHF
j_call: TRBJ1-5; cdr3_length: 16; v_call: TRBV15; cdr3_aa: CATSRVRDSRNQPQHF
j_call: TRBJ2-3; cdr3_length: 16; v_call: TRBV20-1; cdr3_aa: CSARLAGAGRTDTQYF
j_call: TRBJ2-1; cdr3_length: 20; v_call: TRBV6-2/TRBV6-3; cdr3_aa: CASSYVFPGTSGGAYNEQFF
j_call: TRBJ1-2; cdr3_length: 18; v_call: TRBV12-3/TRBV12-4; cdr3_aa: CASSSTRQGARGTYGYTF
j_call: TRBJ2-7; cdr3_length: 13; v_call: TRBV6-5; cdr3_aa: CASRDFSQGEQYF
j_call: TRBJ2-7; cdr3_length: 15; v_call: TRBV19; cdr3_aa: CASSEGQGAHHEQYF
j_call: TRBJ1-2; cdr3_length: 15; v_call: TRBV3-1; cdr3_aa: CASSQGFGGSAIDTF
j_call: TRBJ2-5; cdr3_length: 15; v_call: TRBV6-5; cdr3_aa: CASTKLRGGGETQYF
j_call: TRBJ1-2; cdr3_length: 13; v_call: TRBV6-5; cdr3_aa: CASRLAQGGGYTF
j_call: TRBJ2-1; cdr3_length: 11; v_call: TRBV28; cdr3_aa: CASSLDFEQFF
j_call: TRBJ1-2; cdr3_length: 12; v_call: TRBV6-5; cdr3_aa: CATYSVEDGYTF
j_call: TRBJ1-3; cdr3_length: 16; v_call: TRBV12-3/TRBV12-4; cdr3_aa: CASSLARLSSGNTIYF
j_call: TRBJ1-4; cdr3_length: 14; v_call: TRBV2; cdr3_aa: CASSDGGTNEKLFF
j_call: TRBJ2-1; cdr3_length: 12; v_call: TRBV6-2/TRBV6-3; cdr3_aa: CASSYPTGGQFF
j_call: TRBJ2-1; cdr3_length: 18; v_call: TRBV5-1; cdr3_aa: CASSLLRGLRGGRDEQFF
j_call: TRBJ2-7; cdr3_length: 13; v_call: TRBV20-1; cdr3_aa: CSAKRPDRVEQYF
j_call: TRBJ2-3; cdr3_length: 16; v_call: TRBV4-1; cdr3_aa: CASSQGGGPDTDTQYF
j_call: TRBJ1-6; cdr3_length: 14; v_call: TRBV14; cdr3_aa: CASSRTVNNSPLHF
j_call: TRBJ2-4; cdr3_length: 15; v_call: TRBV3-1; cdr3_aa: CASSRRGGQKNIQYF
j_call: TRBJ2-1; cdr3_length: 13; v_call: TRBV5-4; cdr3_aa: CASRQGRANEQFF
j_call: TRBJ2-1; cdr3_length: 15; v_call: TRBV11-3; cdr3_aa: CASSLDGAGGSEQFF
j_call: TRBJ2-7; cdr3_length: 13; v_call: TRBV7-6; cdr3_aa: CASSSAMGYEQYF
j_call: TRBJ1-5; cdr3_length: 13; v_call: TRBV3-1; cdr3_aa: CASSGGHNQPQHF
j_call: TRBJ1-5; cdr3_length: 14; v_call: TRBV7-2; cdr3_aa: CASSLEVSNQPQHF
j_call: TRBJ2-7; cdr3_length: 12; v_call: TRBV5-1; cdr3_aa: CASSHRQGEQYF
j_call: TRBJ1-2; cdr3_length: 12; v_call: TRBV28; cdr3_aa: CASSLGGLGYTF
j_call: TRBJ1-1; cdr3_length: 12; v_call: TRBV29-1; cdr3_aa: CSVGTVNTEAFF
j_call: TRBJ2-1; cdr3_length: 14; v_call: TRBV9; cdr3_aa: CASGRGSSYNEQFF
j_call: TRBJ1-2; cdr3_length: 12; v_call: TRBV2; cdr3_aa: CASDRANYGYTF
j_call: TRBJ1-5; cdr3_length: 16; v_call: TRBV5-1; cdr3_aa: CASSLGLGGRDQPQHF
j_call: TRBJ1-6; cdr3_length: 17; v_call: TRBV7-9; cdr3_aa: CASSSRGQSSYNSPLHF
j_call: TRBJ2-3; cdr3_length: 15; v_call: TRBV9; cdr3_aa: CASSVDGLSTDTQYF
j_call: TRBJ2-2; cdr3_length: 17; v_call: TRBV5-6; cdr3_aa: CASSLIGGSTNTGELFF
j_call: TRBJ2-7; cdr3_length: 14; v_call: TRBV5-1; cdr3_aa: CASSLYSREDEQYF
j_call: TRBJ2-3; cdr3_length: 11; v_call: TRBV3-1; cdr3_aa: CASSQVGTQYF
j_call: TRBJ2-1; cdr3_length: 12; v_call: TRBV2; cdr3_aa: CASSEAQTEQFF
j_call: TRBJ1-5; cdr3_length: 15; v_call: TRBV15; cdr3_aa: CATSTDGYSNQPQHF
j_call: TRBJ1-2; cdr3_length: 17; v_call: TRBV5-6; cdr3_aa: CASSLVGQGHRSYGYTF
j_call: TRBJ2-4; cdr3_length: 14; v_call: TRBV3-1; cdr3_aa: CASSQDPGGGSKYF
j_call: TRBJ2-4; cdr3_length: 14; v_call: TRBV6-2/TRBV6-3; cdr3_aa: CASRKGGSKNIQYF